These 26 T cell receptor beta chains share one sample of origin, sequenced in a study of OX40 agonist ivuxolimab in advanced cancers. TCRdb's table, derived via immunoSEQ multiplex PCR, lists solely in-frame clones and lacks some. The profile shows nearly 90,000 clones, around 87% of them singletons. The source was CD4+ or CD8+ T cells sorted from blood, collected in a trial of the OX40 agonist ivuxolimab. These receptors were taken from an adult with an advanced solid tumor such as melanoma, head and neck, liver or kidney cancer.

This clone was picked up one time. The chain is built from TRBV14 and TRBJ2-5; 14 bases map to TRBD2. The length of the CDR3 is 15 residues. From germline, CDR1 is SGHDN and CDR2 FVKESK. With V trimmed by 3 bases and J by 6 bases, 3 bases remained unmatched. CDR3 residues: CASSQGLAGVKTQYF. CDR3 in DNA: TGTGCCAGCAGCCAGGGACTAGCGGGAGTAAAGACCCAGTACTTC.

The V call is TRBV6-6, the J call TRBJ2-5, with 8 bases identical to TRBD2. Germline assignment: CDR1 MNHNY and CDR2 SVGAGI (reference sequence). This CDR3 is built from 14 residues. J lost 5 bases, V lost 5 bases, and 7 bases had no gene match. The CDR3 nucleotides read TGTGCCAGCAGTGGCGGGGGGCCAGGGGAGACCCAGTACTTC. Its translation: CASSGGGPGETQYF.

This sequence joins TRBV7-2 and TRBJ2-5; 8 nucleotides agree with TRBD1. The CDR3 runs 15 residues. Trimming removed 1 base from V and 3 bases from J; junction bases left unmatched: 4. The germline gives CDR1 SGHTA, CDR2 FQGNSA. CDR3 sequence reads: CASSLEDRGEETQYF. As DNA, the CDR3 is TGTGCCAGCAGCTTAGAAGACAGGGGAGAAGAGACCCAGTACTTC.

The V call is TRBV11-2, the J call TRBJ1-2; possible D gene TRBD1, 5 bases. This CDR3 is 12 amino acids long. V shed 2 bases and J shed 8 bases, with 9 bases lying between them. Per the germline V gene, CDR1 is SGHAT and CDR2 is FQNNGV. The CDR3 reads CASSLRSGGYTF. DNA for the CDR3: TGTGCCAGCAGCTTACGGTCAGGGGGCTACACCTTC.

This clone was picked up a small number of times. This chain connects TRBV19 to TRBJ1-5, with TRBD1 matching 7 bases. V was pared by 0 bases and J by 7 bases, with 9 bases of the junction left unmatched. CDR3 size: 16 residues. Germline CDR1 is LNHDA and CDR2 is SQIVND (reference sequence). CDR3 sequence: CASSIDGQGVRQPQHF. The DNA for the CDR3 is TGTGCCAGTAGTATAGATGGTCAGGGGGTGCGCCAGCCCCAGCATTTT. Full variable domain (missing parts from reference TRBV19 and TRBJ1-5): DGGITQSPKYLFRKEGQNVTLSCEQNLNHDAMYWYRQDPGQGLRLIYYSQIVNDFQKGDIAEGYSVSREKKESFPLTVTSAQKNPTAFYLCASSIDGQGVRQPQHFGDGTRLSIL.

The J gene is TRBJ2-1, the V gene TRBV7-3, with 12 bases aligning to TRBD2. V lost 5 bases, J lost 3 bases, and 11 bases stayed unmatched. From germline, CDR1 is SGHTA and CDR2 FQGTGA. This CDR3 contains 18 residues. CDR3 sequence reads: CASSPRLAGVGDYNEQFF. The CDR3 nucleotides are TGTGCCAGCAGCCCCAGACTAGCGGGGGTTGGGGACTACAATGAGCAGTTCTTC.

The CDR3 DNA is TGTGCCAGCTCACCAGTATCGACAGGGGCGACTGGAAACACCATATATTTT. Amino acids: CASSPVSTGATGNTIYF. The V gene is TRBV18, the J gene TRBJ1-3; 8 nucleotides agree with TRBD1. The CDR3 consists of 17 residues. From germline, CDR1 is KGHSH and CDR2 LQKENI. J gave up 2 bases and V 2 bases, and 8 bases lay outside the gene matches.

The J gene is TRBJ2-7, the V gene TRBV7-2, with 14 positions matching TRBD2. Germline V CDR1 and CDR2: SGHTA, FQGNSA. Trimming at V came to 5 bases and at J to 8 bases, leaving 8 bases not matched to a gene. This CDR3 has 15 amino acids. The CDR3 DNA sequence: TGTGCCAGCAGCCCCTCCGGGACTAGCGGGGGACAGCAGTACTTC. This codes for CASSPSGTSGGQQYF.

V usage is TRBV14 and J usage is TRBJ1-4; the D gene is possibly TRBD1 (5 bases). The CDR3 covers 17 residues. The germline V and J ends were trimmed by 1 base and 0 bases, with 12 bases remaining between them. Germline CDR1 and CDR2: SGHDN and FVKESK. The CDR3, as DNA: TGTGCCAGCAGCCAAGTGCAGGGTTCTGCAACTAATGAAAAACTGTTTTTT. Its protein product is CASSQVQGSATNEKLFF. The whole variable domain, remainder taken from reference TRBV14 and TRBJ1-4, is EAGVTQFPSHSVIEKGQTVTLRCDPISGHDNLYWYRRVMGKEIKFLLHFVKESKQDESGMPNNRFLAERTGGTYSTLKVQPAELEDSGVYFCASSQVQGSATNEKLFFGSGTQLSVL.

V usage is TRBV6-1 and J usage is TRBJ2-1; 9 nucleotides agree with TRBD2. Germline V gene lookup returns CDR1 MNHNS and CDR2 SASEGT. V lost 0 bases and J lost 2; bases outside the gene matches: 8. The CDR3 has 18 residues. Here the CDR3 reads CASSEARGGAWTYNEQFF. The CDR3 nucleotides are TGTGCCAGCAGTGAAGCCCGCGGGGGGGCATGGACCTACAATGAGCAGTTCTTC.

This chain joins TRBV30 and TRBJ2-2, with D maybe TRBD1 (6 bases). Germline V CDR1 and CDR2: GTSNPN, SVGIG (reference sequence). The CDR3 has 15 residues. The ends were cut back, 3 bases at V and 7 bases at J, with 18 bases in the middle. The CDR3 DNA reads as TGTGCCTGGAGGTTCAGGGGCATTCGGGGCGGGGAGCTGTTTTTT. It is translated as CAWRFRGIRGGELFF.

The rearrangement uses TRBV5-4 and TRBJ2-3; TRBD2 might be the D (6 bases). V was cut by 4 bases and J by 2 bases, with 11 bases left in between. Germline V gives CDR1 SGHNT, CDR2 YYREEE (reference sequence). The CDR3 loop spans 14 amino acids. The CDR3 DNA follows: TGTGCCAGCAGCCCCGGACTACACACAGATACGCAGTATTTT. Amino acids: CASSPGLHTDTQYF.

This sequence joins TRBV10-3 and TRBJ1-3; a weak D match, TRBD1 (6 bases). Germline CDR1 ENHRY, CDR2 SYGVKD. CDR3 length: 14 amino acids. With 4 bases removed from V and 2 bases from J, the gap between germline ends came to 9 bases. The CDR3 region has the DNA TGTGCCATCAGTGGGGGGGGCACTGGAAACACCATATATTTT. It specifies CAISGGGTGNTIYF.

CDR3 sequence: CATEEASGANEQFF. DNA for the CDR3: TGTGCCACCGAGGAGGCTAGCGGAGCAAATGAGCAGTTCTTC. The genes are TRBV27 and TRBJ2-1; 7 bases line up with TRBD2. CDR1 and CDR2 (germline): MNHEY, SMNVEV (reference sequence). V dropped 10 bases and J dropped 7; count of bases not matched to a gene: 13. The CDR3 loop spans 14 amino acids.

The chain employs TRBV4-1 and TRBJ2-7; D is tentatively TRBD1 or TRBD2 (5 bases each). Trimming shortened V by 1 base and J by 3 bases, and 13 bases separated the two germline ends. Germline CDR1 and CDR2: MGHRA and YSYEKL. The CDR3 has 15 amino acids. As DNA, the CDR3 is TGCGCCAGCAGCCAAGGGGACGACCGGGGCTACGAGCAGTACTTC. Translated: CASSQGDDRGYEQYF.

The V gene is TRBV5-3, the J gene TRBJ2-1, with TRBD2 matching over 12 bases. TRBV5-3 counts as an open reading frame of uncertain function. The CDR3 is made up of 17 amino acids. The V and J ends lost 4 bases and 0 bases, in that order; junction bases with no gene match: 5. This CDR3 reads CARSRTSGTSSYNEQFF. CDR3 in DNA: TGTGCCAGAAGCCGGACTAGCGGGACATCCTCCTACAATGAGCAGTTCTTC.

The J gene is TRBJ2-2, the V gene TRBV19; 8 bases map to TRBD2. V gave up 1 base and J gave up 4 bases; unmatched junction bases: 2. The CDR3 extends over 15 amino acids. The germline CDR1 and CDR2 sequences are LNHDA and SQIVND (reference sequence). CDR3 region: CASSIAGGTTGELFF. CDR3 nucleotides: TGTGCCAGTAGTATAGCGGGAGGGACCACCGGGGAGCTGTTTTTT.

The gene calls are TRBV6-5 and TRBJ1-2; 8 bases line up with TRBD1. The CDR3 totals 14 residues. Germline CDR1 MNHEY, CDR2 SVGAGI. Germline trimming cut 5 bases from V and 6 bases from J; bases unmatched to any gene: 8. The CDR3 DNA follows: TGTGCCAGCAGTGTACTACAGGGGGGCGATGGCTACACCTTC. As protein: CASSVLQGGDGYTF.

The chain has TRBV5-4 and TRBJ2-5, with 16 bases that match TRBD2. V trimming: 4 bases; J trimming: 4 bases; junction bases outside the gene matches: 7. Looked up from germline, CDR1 is SGHNT and CDR2 is YYREEE (reference sequence). The CDR3 covers 17 residues. The CDR3 DNA follows: TGTGCCAGCAGCCCTGGGACTAGCGGGAGGGCCTCAGAGACCCAGTACTTC. Translated: CASSPGTSGRASETQYF.

This CDR3 is CASSSRQGAPYEQYF. For the CDR3, the DNA is TGTGCCAGCAGTTCCCGGCAGGGGGCCCCCTACGAGCAGTACTTC. The chain recombines TRBV6-1 with TRBJ2-7; 8 nucleotides align to TRBD1. From germline, CDR1 is MNHNS and CDR2 SASEGT. The trim removed 5 bases at V and 2 bases at J, leaving 8 bases unmatched. This CDR3 is 15 amino acids long.

The V call is TRBV18, the J call TRBJ2-7, with unresolved D. This CDR3 has 15 amino acids. V was trimmed by 3 bases and J by 0 bases, leaving 12 bases between them. The germline V gene encodes CDR1 KGHSH and CDR2 LQKENI. This chain's CDR3 is CASSPGRSSSYEQYF. CDR3 DNA: TGTGCCAGCTCACCCGGGCGAAGTAGCTCCTACGAGCAGTACTTC.

V usage is TRBV6-5 and J usage is TRBJ2-1, with TRBD2 as a possible D gene (5 bases). Germline V CDR1 and CDR2: MNHEY, SVGAGI. The CDR3 contains 13 residues. V was shortened by 7 bases and J by 9 bases, with 16 bases between the two germline ends. CDR3 residues: CASTPQSAGEQFF. DNA for the CDR3: TGTGCCAGCACCCCTCAGTCCGCGGGTGAGCAGTTCTTC.

This chain connects TRBV5-4 to TRBJ2-5; 9 bases align to TRBD2. The CDR3 covers 14 residues. The trim removed 1 base at V and 5 bases at J, leaving 3 bases unmatched. From germline, CDR1 is SGHNT and CDR2 YYREEE (reference sequence). CDR3 DNA: TGTGCCAGCAGCTTGCCCCTAGCGGGGGAGACCCAGTACTTC. It codes for CASSLPLAGETQYF.

V usage is TRBV6-1 and J usage is TRBJ1-3; TRBD1 might be the D (5 bases). The CDR3 runs 15 residues. The germline CDR1 and CDR2 sequences are MNHNS and SASEGT. V lost 2 bases, J lost 0 bases, and 8 bases lay in between. CDR3 region: CASSEYRSSGNTIYF. CDR3 nucleotides: TGTGCCAGCAGTGAATACAGGAGCTCTGGAAACACCATATATTTT.

This sequence joins TRBV14 and TRBJ2-2; TRBD2 is a possible D gene (5 bases). Germline V lookup: CDR1 SGHDN, CDR2 FVKESK. The CDR3 covers 14 residues. V gave up 1 base and J gave up 5 bases, with 8 bases separating them. In DNA, the CDR3 is TGTGCCAGCAGCCAAGCGACGGGAACCGGGGAGCTGTTTTTT. The encoded protein is CASSQATGTGELFF.

The gene calls are TRBV4-2 and TRBJ1-2, with 7 bases fitting TRBD1. There are 16 residues in the CDR3. The V gene end was trimmed by 5 bases and the J gene end by 0 bases; junction bases not matched to a gene: 9. The germline V gene encodes CDR1 LGHNA and CDR2 YNFKEQ. The CDR3 coding sequence is TGTGCCAGCAGCATCACCGGGACAGAGGCTAACTATGGCTACACCTTC. The encoded protein is CASSITGTEANYGYTF.